The rows below give T cell receptor beta chains drawn from one sample of a study of cytomegalovirus exposure and HLA in healthy donors. Libraries were prepared by immunoSEQ multiplex PCR; TCRdb keeps only in-frame clonotypes and omits some of them. The sample has approximately 110,000 clones; about 90% are singletons. What was sequenced was PBMCs. These TCRs come from a young woman in good health and CMV-seronegative. The CDR3 runs from the conserved cysteine through the conserved F or W. The D gene is left open where the match is weak. A row's size may be missing; if present it is once, few, many or a size class.

clone_size	v_call	d_call	j_call	cdr3_aa	cdr3_nt
.	TRBV25-1	TRBD1	TRBJ2-3	CASSEGTDLLPDTQYF	TGTGCCAGCAGTGAAGGGACAGATCTATTGCCGGATACGCAGTATTTT
.	TRBV19	.	TRBJ2-1	CASSIAGTRFQTEQFF	TGTGCCAGTAGTATAGCCGGGACAAGGTTTCAGACTGAGCAGTTCTTC
.	TRBV28	TRBD2	TRBJ2-5	CASSSWSAGGPQGTQYF	TGTGCCAGCAGTTCTTGGTCTGCGGGAGGGCCCCAGGGGACCCAGTACTTC
.	TRBV4-1	TRBD2	TRBJ2-1	CASSQLGTSRLNEQFF	TGCGCCAGCAGCCAGCTGGGGACTAGCCGTTTGAATGAGCAGTTCTTC
.	TRBV7-9	.	TRBJ2-7	CASSGERKTGYAYEQYF	TGTGCCAGCAGCGGGGAGAGGAAAACGGGCTATGCCTACGAGCAGTACTTC
.	TRBV2	.	TRBJ2-3	CASSFQGDTQYF	TGTGCCAGCAGTTTCCAGGGTGATACGCAGTATTTT
.	TRBV7-2	.	TRBJ1-2	CASSHDRNYGYTF	TGTGCCAGCAGCCACGACAGGAACTATGGCTACACCTTC
once	TRBV30	.	TRBJ1-6	CAWSVLSSYNSPLHF	TGTGCCTGGAGTGTACTAAGTTCCTATAATTCACCCCTCCACTTT
.	TRBV19	TRBD1	TRBJ1-2	CASSAPQGANYGYTF	TGTGCCAGTAGTGCCCCCCAGGGGGCCAACTATGGCTACACCTTC
.	TRBV9	.	TRBJ2-2	CASSVPGGTGELFF	TGTGCCAGCAGCGTTCCCGGGGGCACCGGGGAGCTGTTTTTT